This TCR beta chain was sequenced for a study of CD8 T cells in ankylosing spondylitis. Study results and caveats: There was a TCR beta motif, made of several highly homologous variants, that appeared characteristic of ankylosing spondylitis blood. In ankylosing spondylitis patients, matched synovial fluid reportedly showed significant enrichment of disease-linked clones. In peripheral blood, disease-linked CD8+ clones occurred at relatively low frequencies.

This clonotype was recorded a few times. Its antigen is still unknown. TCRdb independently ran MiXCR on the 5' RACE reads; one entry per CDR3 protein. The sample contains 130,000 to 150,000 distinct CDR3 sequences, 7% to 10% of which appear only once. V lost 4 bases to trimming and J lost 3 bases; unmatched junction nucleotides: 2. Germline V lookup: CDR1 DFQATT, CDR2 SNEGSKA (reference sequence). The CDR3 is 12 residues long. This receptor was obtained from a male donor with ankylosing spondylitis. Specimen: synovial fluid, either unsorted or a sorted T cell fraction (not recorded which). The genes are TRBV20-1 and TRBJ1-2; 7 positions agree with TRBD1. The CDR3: CSATGGDYGYTF. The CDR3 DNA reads TGCAGTGCTACAGGGGGGGACTATGGCTACACCTTC.